Listed below are T cell receptor beta chains from one sample, sequenced in a study of T cell responses to AZD1222 COVID-19 vaccine. TCRdb's table, derived via immunoSEQ multiplex PCR, lists solely in-frame clones and lacks some. The sample yields about 69,000 clones, around four fifths seen once. This sample comprised peripheral blood, obtained 28 days after the second AZD1222 dose. These receptors were obtained from an adult who received the AZD1222 COVID-19 vaccine. Each CDR3 is given with its conserved first and last residue. D genes are given only for firm matches. Size is omitted from some rows. Given values are once, few, many or a class for expanded clones.

j_call clone_size d_call v_call cdr3_aa cdr3_nt
TRBJ2-2 . . TRBV6-1 CASSSDNTGELFF TGTGCCAGCTCCTCCGATAACACCGGGGAGCTGTTTTTT
TRBJ2-7 . . TRBV2 CASSTETDIYEQYF TGTGCCAGCAGTACAGAGACAGATATATACGAGCAGTACTTC
TRBJ2-7 . . TRBV27 CASSLGPGLSSYEQYF TGTGCCAGCAGTTTAGGGCCAGGCCTAAGCTCCTACGAGCAGTACTTC
TRBJ2-3 . . TRBV7-8 CASSLKRVLDTQYF TGTGCCAGCAGCCTTAAGAGGGTTCTAGATACGCAGTATTTT
TRBJ2-7 . TRBD2 TRBV29-1 CSGGTSGREQYF TGCAGCGGAGGGACTAGCGGGAGAGAGCAGTACTTC
TRBJ2-2 once TRBD1 TRBV3-1/TRBV3-2 CASSQDLWDRGPAGSGELFF TGTGCCAGCAGCCAAGATTTATGGGACAGGGGGCCGGCAGGGAGCGGGGAGCTGTTTTTT
TRBJ2-2 . TRBD2 TRBV10-3 CAISPGTSGTGELFF TGTGCCATCAGTCCCGGGACTAGCGGCACCGGGGAGCTGTTTTTT
TRBJ1-5 few . TRBV6-1 CASSENQPQHF TGTGCCAGCAGTGAAAATCAGCCCCAGCATTTT
TRBJ2-7 once . TRBV6-4 CASSVTDGYEQYF TGTGCCAGCAGTGTCACGGACGGCTACGAGCAGTACTTC
TRBJ1-1 . . TRBV13 CASSLSGRNTEAFF TGTGCCAGCAGCTTAAGTGGGCGGAACACTGAAGCTTTCTTT
TRBJ2-2 . . TRBV10-1 CASSPASTGELFF TGCGCCAGCTCCCCGGCATCTACCGGGGAGCTGTTTTTT
TRBJ2-3 . . TRBV10-3 CATTGRSEATDTQYF TGTGCCACCACGGGGCGGAGTGAGGCTACAGATACGCAGTATTTT
TRBJ2-5 . TRBD2 TRBV24-1 CATSDSSGGKTQYF TGTGCCACCAGTGATAGTAGCGGGGGAAAGACCCAGTACTTC
TRBJ2-1 . . TRBV29-1 CSVGTAFTYEQFF TGCAGCGTTGGGACAGCCTTCACCTACGAGCAGTTCTTC
TRBJ2-1 . TRBD2 TRBV7-3 CASSESGSSYNEQFF TGTGCCAGCAGCGAAAGCGGGAGCTCCTACAATGAGCAGTTCTTC
TRBJ1-4 . . TRBV5-4 CASSVVRRGLNEKLFF TGTGCCAGCAGCGTGGTGAGACGAGGACTGAATGAAAAACTGTTTTTT
TRBJ1-5 . . TRBV19 CGTGKNSNQPQHF TGTGGAACAGGGAAAAATAGCAATCAGCCCCAGCATTTT
TRBJ1-1 once . TRBV11-1 CASSLSGGLNTEAFF TGTGCCAGCAGCTTAAGCGGGGGGCTGAACACTGAAGCTTTCTTT
TRBJ2-2 . . TRBV7-9 CASSPYGELFF TGTGCCAGCAGCCCATACGGGGAGCTGTTTTTT
TRBJ2-5 few TRBD1 TRBV7-2 CASSLVDRAQETQYF TGTGCCAGCAGCTTAGTCGACAGGGCCCAAGAGACCCAGTACTTC
TRBJ2-7 . TRBD2 TRBV6-6 CASLGLAGAYEQYF TGTGCCAGCCTTGGACTAGCGGGGGCCTACGAGCAGTACTTC
TRBJ1-6 . . TRBV29-1 CSVGADYNSPLHF TGCAGCGTTGGGGCAGACTATAATTCACCCCTCCACTTT
TRBJ2-7 once . TRBV7-8 CASSQRRISYEQYF TGTGCCAGCAGCCAACGACGGATCTCCTACGAGCAGTACTTC
TRBJ1-4 . . TRBV2 CASSRRATPNEKLFF TGTGCCAGTTCGCGCAGGGCCACACCTAATGAAAAACTGTTTTTT
TRBJ1-2 . . TRBV19 CASSIRVNYGYTF TGTGCCAGTAGTATACGGGTTAACTATGGCTACACCTTC
TRBJ2-7 . TRBD1 TRBV7-9 CASSFPDRGGGYEQYF TGTGCCAGCAGCTTCCCCGACAGGGGAGGAGGATACGAGCAGTACTTC